The clone carrying this T cell receptor (beta chain) turned up a few times. Its matching antigen is unknown. This sample was taken from a study of T-cell reconstitution after alpha-beta-depleted transplantation in children. The TCRbeta library was prepared with unique molecular identifiers. Via MiXCR, TCRdb re-called the PCR reads, giving one row per CDR3 protein. The sample includes hundreds of thousands of distinct CDR3 sequences, 10% to 15% of them seen just once. Trimming stripped 6 bases from V and 7 bases from J, with 19 bases between. The CDR3 is 14 amino acids. Germline V CDR1 and CDR2: SQVTM, ANQGSEA. Points from the study as a whole: The study reportedly traced alpha-beta T cells about two months after transplant to several hundred expanded graft clones. Recipient T cells and thymic progenitors that survived were the source of the high TCRbeta diversity seen at day 60 in some patients.

This clonotype originated in a male patient younger than 18 who had a stem cell transplant for acute myeloid leukemia, so the T cells may come from the graft donor. Sequencing used PBMCs, mostly from graft donor cells, obtained 360 days after TCRalphabeta/CD19-depleted stem cell transplant. The rearrangement uses TRBV29-1 and TRBJ2-1, with a possible D match to TRBD1 (8 bases). CDR3 sequence: CSVRGGQGGNEQFF. The CDR3 DNA is TGCAGCGTGAGAGGAGGACAGGGAGGGAATGAGCAGTTCTTC.